These 3 T cell receptor beta chains came from one sample sequenced in a study of blood T cell repertoires in COVID-19. Sequencing was performed with immunoSEQ multiplex PCR; in TCRdb, only in-frame clones are kept and a portion is missing. The table records about 59,000 clones, 65% to 90% of them present only once. The source material was peripheral blood. Receptors were obtained from a human donor in a cohort sampled during active COVID-19.

Turning to this clone: One end of the junction varies from germline; a read error may be responsible. The chain is built from TRBV6-5 and TRBJ2-5; 10 bases agree with TRBD2. This CDR3 region has 15 residues. Germline CDR1 MNHEY, CDR2 SVGAGI. The CDR3 loop reads CASSYLAGGRETQYF. DNA for the CDR3: TGTGCCAGCAGCTACTTAGCGGGGGGCCGAGAGACCCAGTACTTC.

The chain carries TRBV19 and TRBJ2-1; D is possibly TRBD2 (7 bases). The CDR3 totals 15 residues. CDR1 and CDR2 (germline): LNHDA, SQIVND (reference sequence). The V and J ends lost 7 bases and 8 bases respectively, with 21 bases between them. CDR3: CASTILGGRADEQFF. CDR3 sequence (DNA): TGTGCCAGTACCATCCTCGGGGGGCGCGCGGATGAGCAGTTCTTC. The variable domain in full, completed from reference TRBV19 and TRBJ2-1, reads DGGITQSPKYLFRKEGQNVTLSCEQNLNHDAMYWYRQDPGQGLRLIYYSQIVNDFQKGDIAEGYSVSREKKESFPLTVTSAQKNPTAFYLCASTILGGRADEQFFGPGTRLTVL.

J is TRBJ1-2 and V is TRBV11-3; TRBD1 matches 12 bases. V lost 4 bases and J lost 7; bases outside the gene matches: 4. Germline V gene sequence: CDR1 SGHNT, CDR2 YENEEA. This CDR3 region has 14 residues. In DNA form, the CDR3 reads TGTGCCAGCAGCTCGGGACAGGGGGCGTTTGGCTACACCTTC. It specifies CASSSGQGAFGYTF.